These 3 T cell receptor beta chains originate from one sample sequenced in a study of blood T cell repertoires in COVID-19. TCRdb's table, derived via immunoSEQ multiplex PCR, lists solely in-frame clones and lacks some. The table lists 110,000 or so clones, 85% to 90% of them singletons, with roughly 19% in the top ten. Sequenced material: peripheral blood. These receptors originate from a human donor with acute or convalescent COVID-19. The donor label of this sample is uncertain.

The rearrangement joins TRBV30 to TRBJ1-4; the D gene is possibly TRBD1 (5 bases). CDR3 size: 15 residues. Trimming took 2 bases from V and 7 from J, leaving 17 bases between them. Germline lookup yields CDR1 GTSNPN and CDR2 SVGIG (reference sequence). The CDR3 nucleotides read TGTGCCTGGAGTACGAATACAGGAGTTCGTGAAAAACTGTTTTTT. Its protein is CAWSTNTGVREKLFF.

This clone was detected once. The V and J genes are TRBV18 and TRBJ1-2; TRBD1 aligns across 9 bases. Germline trimming cut 2 bases from V and 7 bases from J; bases unmatched to any gene: 8. The CDR3 runs 15 residues. The germline V gene encodes CDR1 KGHSH and CDR2 LQKENI. The CDR3 reads CASSPIAGTGSGYTF. CDR3 nucleotide sequence: TGTGCCAGCTCACCAATAGCCGGGACAGGGTCTGGCTACACCTTC.

The V and J genes are TRBV4-3 and TRBJ2-1; TRBD2 matches at 8 bases. This CDR3 contains 15 residues. Germline V gene sequence: CDR1 LGHNA, CDR2 YSLEER. Losses at the gene ends were 0 bases for V and 7 bases for J; bases not matched to a gene: 5. The CDR3 nucleotides are TGCGCCAGCAGCCAAGATAGCGGGATTTGGAATGAGCAGTTCTTC. As protein: CASSQDSGIWNEQFF.